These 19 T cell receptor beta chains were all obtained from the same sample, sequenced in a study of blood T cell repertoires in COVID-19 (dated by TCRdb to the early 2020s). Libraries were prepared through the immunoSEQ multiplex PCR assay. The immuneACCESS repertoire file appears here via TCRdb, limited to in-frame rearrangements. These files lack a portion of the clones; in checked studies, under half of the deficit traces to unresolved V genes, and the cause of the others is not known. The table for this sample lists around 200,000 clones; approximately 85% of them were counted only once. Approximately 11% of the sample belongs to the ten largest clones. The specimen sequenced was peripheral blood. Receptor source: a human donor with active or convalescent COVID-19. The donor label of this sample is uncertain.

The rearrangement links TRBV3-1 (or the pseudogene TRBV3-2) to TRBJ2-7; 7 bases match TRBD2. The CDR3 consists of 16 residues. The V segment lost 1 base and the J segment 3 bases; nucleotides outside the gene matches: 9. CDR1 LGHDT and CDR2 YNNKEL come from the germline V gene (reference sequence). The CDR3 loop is CASSQGHSASGYEQYF. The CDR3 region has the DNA TGTGCCAGCAGCCAAGGGCACTCAGCTAGCGGCTACGAGCAGTACTTC.

CDR3 residues: CASSWTVMNTGELFF. The CDR3, as DNA: TGTGCCAGCAGCTGGACAGTCATGAACACCGGGGAGCTGTTTTTT. The rearrangement links TRBV5-5 to TRBJ2-2, with D possibly matching TRBD1 (6 bases). The CDR3 runs 15 residues. Deletions cut 3 bases from V and 1 base from J, with 10 bases between. The germline V gene encodes CDR1 SGHKS and CDR2 YYEKEE (reference sequence).

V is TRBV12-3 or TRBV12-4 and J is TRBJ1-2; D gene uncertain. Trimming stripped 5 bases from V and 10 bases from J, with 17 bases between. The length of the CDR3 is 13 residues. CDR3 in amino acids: CASSPTTDIYYTF. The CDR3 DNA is TGTGCCAGCAGTCCGACGACCGACATCTACTACACCTTC.

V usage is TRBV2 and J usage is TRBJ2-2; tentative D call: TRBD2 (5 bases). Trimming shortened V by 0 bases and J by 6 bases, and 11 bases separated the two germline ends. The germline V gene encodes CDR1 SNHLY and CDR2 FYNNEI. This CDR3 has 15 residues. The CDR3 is CASSEAPGLAGELFF. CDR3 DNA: TGTGCCAGCAGTGAAGCGCCGGGGTTGGCCGGGGAGCTGTTTTTT. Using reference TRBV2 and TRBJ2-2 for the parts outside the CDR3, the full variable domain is EPEVTQTPSHQVTQMGQEVILRCVPISNHLYFYWYRQILGQKVEFLVSFYNNEISEKSEIFDDQFSVERPDGSNFTLKIRSTKLEDSAMYFCASSEAPGLAGELFFGEGSRLTVL.

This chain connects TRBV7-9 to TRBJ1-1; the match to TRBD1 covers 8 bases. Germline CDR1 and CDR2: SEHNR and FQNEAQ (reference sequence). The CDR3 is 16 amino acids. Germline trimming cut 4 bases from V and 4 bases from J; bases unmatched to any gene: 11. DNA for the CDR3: TGTGCCAGCAGCTGGGAGGGCGTACAGGGGGGCACTGAAGCTTTCTTT. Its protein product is CASSWEGVQGGTEAFF. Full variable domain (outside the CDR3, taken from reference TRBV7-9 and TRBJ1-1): DTGVSQNPRHKITKRGQNVTFRCDPISEHNRLYWYRQTLGQGPEFLTYFQNEAQLEKSRLLSDRFSAERPKGSFSTLEIQRTEQGDSAMYLCASSWEGVQGGTEAFFGQGTRLTVV.

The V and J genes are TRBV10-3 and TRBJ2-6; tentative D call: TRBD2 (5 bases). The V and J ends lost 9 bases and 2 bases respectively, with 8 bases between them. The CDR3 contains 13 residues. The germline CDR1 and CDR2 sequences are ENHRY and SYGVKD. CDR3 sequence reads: CAMTGAGANVLTF. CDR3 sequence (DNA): TGTGCCATGACCGGGGCTGGGGCCAACGTCCTGACTTTC.

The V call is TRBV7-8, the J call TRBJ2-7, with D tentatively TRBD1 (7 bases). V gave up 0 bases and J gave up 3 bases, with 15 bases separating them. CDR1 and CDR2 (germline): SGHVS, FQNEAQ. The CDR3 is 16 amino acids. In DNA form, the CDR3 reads TGTGCCAGCAGCTTAGCGCGGGACAGCCAATTCTACGAGCAGTACTTC. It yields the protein CASSLARDSQFYEQYF.

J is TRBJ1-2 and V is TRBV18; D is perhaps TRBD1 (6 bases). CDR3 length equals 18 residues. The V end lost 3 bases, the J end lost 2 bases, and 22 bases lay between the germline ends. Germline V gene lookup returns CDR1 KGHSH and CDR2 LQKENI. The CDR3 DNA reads TGTGCCAGCTCACCCATACAGGGAGAACTTAATACCAACTATGGCTACACCTTC. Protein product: CASSPIQGELNTNYGYTF.

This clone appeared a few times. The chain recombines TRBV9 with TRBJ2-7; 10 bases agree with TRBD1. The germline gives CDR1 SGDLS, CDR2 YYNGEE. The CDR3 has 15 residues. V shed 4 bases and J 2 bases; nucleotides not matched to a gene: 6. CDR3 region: CASSSSGQGAYEQYF. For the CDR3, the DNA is TGTGCCAGCAGCTCAAGCGGACAGGGGGCCTACGAGCAGTACTTC. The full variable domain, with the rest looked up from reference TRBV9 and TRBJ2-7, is DSGVTQTPKHLITATGQRVTLRCSPRSGDLSVYWYQQSLDQGLQFLIQYYNGEERAKGNILERFSAQQFPDLHSELNLSSLELGDSALYFCASSSSGQGAYEQYFGPGTRLTVT.

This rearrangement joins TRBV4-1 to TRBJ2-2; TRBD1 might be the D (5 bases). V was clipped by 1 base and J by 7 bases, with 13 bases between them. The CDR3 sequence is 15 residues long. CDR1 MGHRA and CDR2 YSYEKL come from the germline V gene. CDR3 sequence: CASSQAPLGDGELFF. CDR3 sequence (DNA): TGCGCCAGCAGCCAAGCCCCTTTAGGGGACGGGGAGCTGTTTTTT.

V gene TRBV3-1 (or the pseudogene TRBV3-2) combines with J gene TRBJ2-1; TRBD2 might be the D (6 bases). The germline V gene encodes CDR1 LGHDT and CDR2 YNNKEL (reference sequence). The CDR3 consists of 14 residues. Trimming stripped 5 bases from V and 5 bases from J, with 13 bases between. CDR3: CASSSGRGNNEQFF. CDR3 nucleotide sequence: TGTGCCAGCAGCTCCGGTCGGGGGAACAATGAGCAGTTCTTC.

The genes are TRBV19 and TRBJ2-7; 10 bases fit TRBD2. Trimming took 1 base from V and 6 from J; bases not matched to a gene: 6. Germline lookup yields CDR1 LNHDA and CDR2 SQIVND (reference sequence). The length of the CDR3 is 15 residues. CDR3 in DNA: TGTGCCAGTAGTATAGTGGCTAGCGGGAGCCGCGAGCAGTACTTC. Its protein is CASSIVASGSREQYF.

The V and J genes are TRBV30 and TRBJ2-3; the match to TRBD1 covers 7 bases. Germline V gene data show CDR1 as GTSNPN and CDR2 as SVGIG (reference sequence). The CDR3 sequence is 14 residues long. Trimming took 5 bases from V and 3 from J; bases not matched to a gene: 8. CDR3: CAWATGAGTDTQYF. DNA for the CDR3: TGTGCCTGGGCAACAGGGGCAGGTACAGATACGCAGTATTTT. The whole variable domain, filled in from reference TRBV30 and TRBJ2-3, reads SQTIHQWPATLVQPVGSPLSLECTVEGTSNPNLYWYRQAAGRGLQLLFYSVGIGQISSEVPQNLSASRPQDRQFILSSKKLLLSDSGFYLCAWATGAGTDTQYFGPGTRLTVL.

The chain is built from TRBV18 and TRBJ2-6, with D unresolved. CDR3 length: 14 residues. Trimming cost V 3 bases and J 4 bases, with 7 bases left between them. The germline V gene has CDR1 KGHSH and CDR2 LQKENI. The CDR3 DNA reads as TGTGCCAGCTCACCTTTGGCCGGGGCCAACGTCCTGACTTTC. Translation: CASSPLAGANVLTF.

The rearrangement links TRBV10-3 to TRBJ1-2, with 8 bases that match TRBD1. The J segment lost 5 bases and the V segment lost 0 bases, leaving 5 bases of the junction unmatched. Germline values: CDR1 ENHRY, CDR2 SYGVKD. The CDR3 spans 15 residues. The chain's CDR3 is CAISESKGQVYGYTF. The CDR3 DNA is TGTGCCATCAGTGAGTCGAAGGGACAGGTATATGGCTACACCTTC.

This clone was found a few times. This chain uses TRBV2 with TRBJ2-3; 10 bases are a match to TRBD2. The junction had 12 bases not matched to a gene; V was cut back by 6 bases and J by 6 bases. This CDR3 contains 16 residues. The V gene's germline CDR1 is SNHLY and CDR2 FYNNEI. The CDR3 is CASSPGLARGADTQYF. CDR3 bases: TGTGCCAGCAGCCCGGGACTAGCGAGAGGAGCGGATACGCAGTATTTT.

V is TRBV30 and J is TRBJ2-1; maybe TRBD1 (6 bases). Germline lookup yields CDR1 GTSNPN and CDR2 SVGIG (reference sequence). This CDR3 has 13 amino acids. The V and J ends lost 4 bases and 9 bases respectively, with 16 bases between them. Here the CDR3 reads CAWTAGVRAEQFF. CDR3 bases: TGTGCCTGGACGGCAGGGGTACGGGCTGAGCAGTTCTTC.

CDR3 residues: CASSRDSYNEQFF. CDR3 nucleotides: TGTGCCAGCAGCCGGGACTCTTACAATGAGCAGTTCTTC. The chain is built from TRBV27 and TRBJ2-1; D perhaps matches TRBD2 (6 bases). Germline V gene sequence: CDR1 MNHEY, CDR2 SMNVEV (reference sequence). The CDR3 has 13 amino acids. Trimming left V 6 bases short and J 4 bases short, with 10 bases between.

CDR3 DNA sequence: TGTGCCAGCAGTCCCCAGGGGGCTGAAGCTTTCTTT. Residues: CASSPQGAEAFF. The J gene is TRBJ1-1, the V gene TRBV12-3 or TRBV12-4; TRBD1 aligns across 7 bases. With V trimmed by 5 bases and J by 6 bases, 3 bases remained unmatched. CDR3 length equals 12 residues.